This record covers a single T cell receptor beta chain. Its antigen is still unknown. The sample belongs to a study of graft-versus-host responses after intestinal transplantation. As for the study in general: The whole recipient group had anti-thymocyte globulin induction followed by tacrolimus and steroids for around three years.

This table comes from immunoSEQ multiplex PCR, and its TCRdb copy is limited to in-frame clones, with some not included. The sample carries about 120,000 clones, 90% recorded once. V dropped 4 bases and J dropped 6; count of bases not matched to a gene: 9. The CDR3 runs to 16 residues. Germline values: CDR1 MNHNS, CDR2 SASEGT. The J gene is TRBJ2-1, the V gene TRBV6-1, with 10 bases lining up with TRBD2. The receptor was derived from a human donor who received an intestinal transplant. The sample here was unstimulated CD4+ T cells sorted from spleen or lymph node cells, taken before intestinal transplant. CDR3 in DNA: TGTGCCAGCAGTGCACAAGCGGGAGGGCCGGCCAATGAGCAGTTCTTC. Amino acid sequence: CASSAQAGGPANEQFF.